These 32 T cell receptor beta chains share one sample of origin, sequenced in a study of T cells in Graves' hyperthyroidism and ophthalmopathy. Amplification of TCR beta CDR3 regions was performed using RNA transcripts as template. The HTBI set primed first-round TCR CDR3 RT-PCR. One entry per CDR3 protein, called by TCRdb with MiXCR from the multiplex PCR reads. This repertoire shows a few hundred thousand distinct CDR3 sequences, about an eighth found once; its top ten account for under 20%. Sequenced material: blood. These receptors were collected from a young woman with Graves' hyperthyroidism.

This clonotype occurred many times. The J gene is TRBJ2-4, the V gene TRBV20-1, with D tentatively TRBD1 or TRBD2 (5 bases each). The ends were cut back, 3 bases at V and 5 bases at J, with 17 bases in the middle. The CDR3 runs 15 residues. From germline, CDR1 is DFQATT and CDR2 SNEGSKA (reference sequence). Written as DNA, the CDR3 is TGCAGTGCTAGCCGGGACGGCGTTTTCCAAAACATTCAGTACTTC. It encodes CSASRDGVFQNIQYF.

The chain uses TRBV4-1 and TRBJ2-4; D remains ambiguous. V was trimmed by 2 bases and J by 0 bases, leaving 5 bases between them. CDR3 length equals 14 residues. In germline, CDR1 is MGHRA, CDR2 YSYEKL. The DNA for the CDR3 is TGCGCCAGCAGCCAACATATAGCCAAAAACATTCAGTACTTC. It codes for CASSQHIAKNIQYF.

This clonotype was seen repeatedly, ten times or more. The chain employs TRBV2 and TRBJ1-5; maybe TRBD1 (5 bases). With 3 bases removed from V and 2 bases from J, the gap between germline ends came to 8 bases. The CDR3 sequence is 14 residues long. Germline V CDR1 and CDR2: SNHLY, FYNNEI. The CDR3 sequence: CASSDRVGNQPQHF. DNA for the CDR3: TGTGCCAGCAGTGACAGGGTTGGCAATCAGCCCCAGCATTTT.

This clonotype was counted at least ten times. The chain employs TRBV20-1 and TRBJ1-5; D is uncertain. Deletions cut 3 bases from V and 3 bases from J, with 9 bases between. The germline CDR1 and CDR2 sequences are DFQATT and SNEGSKA (reference sequence). The CDR3 totals 13 residues. CDR3 in amino acids: CSARDPYNQPQHF. DNA of the CDR3: TGCAGTGCTAGGGACCCATACAATCAGCCCCAGCATTTT.

The chain uses TRBV11-3 and TRBJ1-2, with a tentative D call TRBD1 (5 bases). Germline CDR1 reads SGHNT; CDR2 reads YENEEA. This CDR3 has 16 amino acids. The germline V and J ends were trimmed by 5 bases and 2 bases, with 18 bases remaining between them. CDR3 DNA sequence: TGTGCCAGCAGCCCAGCTGTAGCCAGGGAGAACTATGGCTACACCTTC. Its protein product is CASSPAVARENYGYTF. Drawing the rest from reference TRBV11-3 and TRBJ1-2, the complete variable domain is EAGVVQSPRYKIIEKKQPVAFWCNPISGHNTLYWYLQNLGQGPELLIRYENEEAVDDSQLPKDRFSAERLKGVDSTLKIQPAELGDSAVYLCASSPAVARENYGYTFGSGTRLTVV.

Ten or more counts support this clonotype. This chain joins TRBV6-1 and TRBJ2-1, with 9 bases aligning to TRBD2. This CDR3 has 14 amino acids. Germline trimming cut 10 bases from V and 8 bases from J; bases unmatched to any gene: 12. Looked up from germline, CDR1 is MNHNS and CDR2 is SASEGT. The CDR3 here is CATSGTSTRDEQFF. The CDR3, as DNA: TGTGCCACCAGCGGGACTAGCACGCGCGATGAGCAGTTCTTC.

This clonotype was detected a few times. The CDR3 DNA reads TGTGCCAGCAGTTACGGGCGTACTCGGATTAATGAAAAACTGTTTTTT. Protein sequence: CASSYGRTRINEKLFF. The chain couples TRBV6-2 or TRBV6-3 to TRBJ1-4; D uncertain. This CDR3 is built from 16 residues. CDR1 MNHEY and CDR2 SVGEGT come from the germline V gene. V was pared by 2 bases and J by 4 bases, with 14 bases between.

The chain employs TRBV19 and TRBJ1-1; 11 bases are shared with TRBD1. The CDR3 loop spans 16 amino acids. Germline CDR1 LNHDA, CDR2 SQIVND (reference sequence). The ends lost 6 bases at V and 2 bases at J; junction bases unmatched: 8. The CDR3: CASRAGTGGPNTEAFF. The CDR3 coding sequence is TGTGCCAGTAGAGCCGGGACAGGGGGTCCCAACACTGAAGCTTTCTTT.

The chain uses TRBV7-3 and TRBJ2-3, with 8 bases lining up with TRBD2. J was trimmed by 0 bases and V by 4 bases; bases with no gene match: 9. This CDR3 has 17 residues. CDR1 is SGHTA and CDR2 is FQGTGA in the germline V gene. CDR3 sequence (DNA): TGTGCCAGCAGCTCCCTAGGAGGCGGGGGGAGCACAGATACGCAGTATTTT. It encodes CASSSLGGGGSTDTQYF.

This clonotype came up many times. The chain recombines TRBV18 with TRBJ2-5, with 7 positions matching TRBD2. The trim removed 1 base at V and 2 bases at J, leaving 4 bases unmatched. Germline CDR1 KGHSH, CDR2 LQKENI. This CDR3 region has 15 residues. CDR3 sequence reads: CASSPLLAAQETQYF. The CDR3 coding sequence is TGTGCCAGCTCACCACTTCTAGCGGCACAAGAGACCCAGTACTTC.

This clonotype showed up just once. The V call is TRBV7-9, the J call TRBJ2-1; weak D call: TRBD2 (6 bases). The V end lost 11 bases, the J end lost 4 bases, and 21 bases lay between the germline ends. CDR3 size: 15 residues. Per the germline V gene, CDR1 is SEHNR and CDR2 is FQNEAQ (reference sequence). The DNA of the CDR3 is TGTGCCTTCAGCTTAGCGGCGCTAGCGTACAATGAGCAGTTCTTC. As protein: CAFSLAALAYNEQFF.

This clonotype appeared many times. The rearrangement joins TRBV5-1 to TRBJ2-1; D is perhaps TRBD1 (6 bases). The germline V gene has CDR1 SGHRS and CDR2 YFSETQ. This CDR3 region has 13 residues. Between the trimmed V and J ends, which lost 7 bases and 7 bases, there was a span of 15 bases. For the CDR3, the DNA is TGCGCCAGCGGGGGACAAACTGCGAATGAGCAGTTCTTC. It specifies CASGGQTANEQFF.

This clonotype came up a few times. The J gene is TRBJ1-4, the V gene TRBV2; D uncertain. Germline V gene lookup returns CDR1 SNHLY and CDR2 FYNNEI. The ends were cut back, 2 bases at V and 7 bases at J, with 14 bases in the middle. The CDR3 spans 15 residues. The CDR3 is CASSEYGQSVEKLFF. CDR3 nucleotide sequence: TGTGCCAGCAGTGAATACGGCCAGTCTGTTGAAAAACTGTTTTTT. The variable domain in full, completed from reference TRBV2 and TRBJ1-4, reads EPEVTQTPSHQVTQMGQEVILRCVPISNHLYFYWYRQILGQKVEFLVSFYNNEISEKSEIFDDQFSVERPDGSNFTLKIRSTKLEDSAMYFCASSEYGQSVEKLFFGSGTQLSVL.

The genes are TRBV10-2 and TRBJ1-5; TRBD1 aligns across 7 bases. Germline CDR1 WSHSY, CDR2 SAAADI. V lost 5 bases and J lost 7; bases outside the gene matches: 8. This CDR3 region has 14 residues. Here the CDR3 reads CASSKGTVSQPQHF. The CDR3 nucleotides read TGCGCCAGCAGTAAAGGGACAGTATCCCAGCCCCAGCATTTT.

The chain is built from TRBV5-4 and TRBJ2-7, with D perhaps TRBD1 (5 bases). CDR1 is SGHNT, CDR2 YYREEE, per germline (reference sequence). This CDR3 comprises 15 residues. CDR3 coding DNA: TGTGCCACCAGCGAGCTCCAAACAGGATATTACGAGCAGTACGTC. Encoded protein: CATSELQTGYYEQYV.

This clonotype has at least ten counts. The chain is built from TRBV9 and TRBJ1-2; TRBD1 matches at 9 bases. The V gene end was trimmed by 2 bases and the J gene end by 4 bases; junction bases not matched to a gene: 6. This CDR3 is built from 15 residues. Looked up from germline, CDR1 is SGDLS and CDR2 is YYNGEE. CDR3: CASSVKGQGGYGYTF. The CDR3 region has the DNA TGTGCCAGCAGCGTTAAGGGACAGGGTGGCTATGGCTACACCTTC.

This clonotype has a handful of counts. This chain uses TRBV6-1 with TRBJ2-1; TRBD2 matches at 7 bases. This CDR3 spans 14 amino acids. Germline V gene data show CDR1 as MNHNS and CDR2 as SASEGT. After removal of 5 bases from V and 3 bases from J, the junction contained 4 bases not matched to a gene. CDR3 region: CASSHLADYNEQFF. In DNA form, the CDR3 reads TGTGCCAGCAGTCATCTAGCGGACTACAATGAGCAGTTCTTC.

The chain couples TRBV27 to TRBJ2-1; 10 bases agree with TRBD2. Germline V gene data show CDR1 as MNHEY and CDR2 as SMNVEV (reference sequence). The trim removed 4 bases at V and 4 bases at J, leaving 4 bases unmatched. The CDR3 is made up of 15 amino acids. The CDR3 region is CASSYALAGYNEQFF. For the CDR3, the DNA is TGTGCCAGCAGTTACGCACTAGCGGGATACAATGAGCAGTTCTTC.

This clonotype was seen repeatedly, ten times or more. The rearrangement uses TRBV12-3 or TRBV12-4 and TRBJ1-1, with D unresolved. The CDR3 has 11 residues. The V end was cut by 9 bases, the J end by 10 bases, with 15 bases between. CDR3 region: CASSSLPGAFF. The CDR3 DNA follows: TGTGCCAGTTCTTCACTTCCTGGAGCTTTCTTT.

The V gene is TRBV12-5, the J gene TRBJ1-5; D is uncertain. The length of the CDR3 is 13 residues. In germline, CDR1 is LGHNT, CDR2 FRNRAP. The V and J ends lost 6 bases and 3 bases respectively, with 9 bases between them. The CDR3 is CASGVVPNQPQHF. CDR3 sequence (DNA): TGTGCTAGTGGCGTCGTGCCCAATCAGCCCCAGCATTTT.

At least ten counts were recorded for this clonotype. This rearrangement joins TRBV11-2 to TRBJ2-5; the D gene is possibly TRBD2 (5 bases). The V and J ends lost 0 bases and 14 bases respectively, with 19 bases between them. Germline values: CDR1 SGHAT, CDR2 FQNNGV. The CDR3 extends over 14 amino acids. CDR3 DNA: TGTGCCAGCAGCTTAGACATCGGGGTGGGCCGTTTCTACTTC. Translated: CASSLDIGVGRFYF. The whole variable domain, remainder taken from reference TRBV11-2 and TRBJ2-5, is EAGVAQSPRYKIIEKRQSVAFWCNPISGHATLYWYQQILGQGPKLLIQFQNNGVVDDSQLPKDRFSAERLKGVDSTLKIQPAKLEDSAVYLCASSLDIGVGRFYFGPGTRLLVL.

J is TRBJ1-1 and V is TRBV6-4, with D possibly TRBD1 on 5 matching bases. CDR1 is MRHNA and CDR2 is SNTAGT in the germline V gene. The CDR3 runs 13 residues. Trimming left V 10 bases short and J 0 bases short, with 12 bases between. CDR3 DNA sequence: TGTGCCACCCCGGGGGAGGTGAACACTGAAGCTTTCTTT. Translating gives CATPGEVNTEAFF.

This clonotype has at least ten counts. The chain uses TRBV27 and TRBJ1-2; the match to TRBD1 covers 9 bases. The CDR3 extends over 13 amino acids. Germline assignment: CDR1 MNHEY and CDR2 SMNVEV (reference sequence). Losses at the gene ends were 4 bases for V and 4 bases for J; bases not matched to a gene: 1. The CDR3 protein is CASSSGQGYGYTF. CDR3 sequence (DNA): TGTGCCAGCAGTTCGGGACAGGGCTATGGCTACACCTTC.

The chain carries TRBV20-1 and TRBJ2-1; 7 bases align to TRBD2. The CDR3 has 16 residues. Germline V gene lookup returns CDR1 DFQATT and CDR2 SNEGSKA (reference sequence). V was pared by 3 bases and J by 7 bases, with 15 bases of the junction left unmatched. This CDR3 is CSARNPTAGDWNEQFF. The CDR3, as DNA: TGCAGTGCTAGGAATCCGACCGCGGGAGATTGGAATGAGCAGTTCTTC.

This clonotype was seen a few times. The V and J genes are TRBV6-1 and TRBJ1-5, with no clear D. This CDR3 has 13 residues. Germline V gene sequence: CDR1 MNHNS, CDR2 SASEGT. V was cut by 7 bases and J by 3 bases, with 10 bases left in between. CDR3 DNA: TGTGCCAGCAAACGACTCCCCAATCAGCCCCAGCATTTT. This sequence encodes CASKRLPNQPQHF.

This clonotype was recorded a few times. The chain employs TRBV5-1 and TRBJ2-1; D is unclear. Trimming took 0 bases from V and 8 from J, leaving 15 bases between them. The germline V gene has CDR1 SGHRS and CDR2 YFSETQ. The CDR3 is made up of 15 amino acids. This chain's CDR3 is CASSLGDPRWDEQFF. CDR3 DNA sequence: TGCGCCAGCAGCTTGGGCGACCCTAGGTGGGATGAGCAGTTCTTC.

V gene TRBV20-1 combines with J gene TRBJ2-3; no definite D call. V lost 2 bases to trimming and J lost 0 bases, with 9 bases between them. CDR3 length equals 14 residues. CDR1 and CDR2 from the germline V gene are DFQATT and SNEGSKA (reference sequence). CDR3 DNA sequence: TGCAGTGCTAGATGGGTGGAAAGCACAGATACGCAGTATTTT. It encodes CSARWVESTDTQYF.

This clonotype was observed many times. The V gene is TRBV11-2, the J gene TRBJ2-7, with 14 nucleotides matching TRBD2. The ends lost 8 bases at V and 6 bases at J; junction bases unmatched: 15. This CDR3 region has 17 residues. Per germline, CDR1 SGHAT and CDR2 FQNNGV. CDR3 loop: CASGPHSGLAGVGEQYV. The CDR3 bases are TGTGCCAGCGGCCCCCACTCGGGACTAGCGGGAGTTGGCGAGCAGTACGTC.

The V and J genes are TRBV18 and TRBJ2-1; 10 bases are a match to TRBD2. The CDR3 contains 18 residues. V dropped 2 bases and J dropped 9; count of bases not matched to a gene: 16. The germline V gene encodes CDR1 KGHSH and CDR2 LQKENI. The CDR3 spells CASSPVMPSGSFSFEQFF. The CDR3 nucleotides are TGTGCCAGCTCACCAGTAATGCCTAGCGGGAGTTTTAGCTTTGAGCAGTTCTTC.

At least ten counts were recorded for this clonotype. V gene TRBV11-3 combines with J gene TRBJ2-1, with TRBD2 as a possible D gene (6 bases). The V gene's germline CDR1 is SGHNT and CDR2 YENEEA. The ends were cut back, 1 base at V and 3 bases at J, with 10 bases in the middle. This CDR3 is built from 15 residues. The CDR3 DNA reads TGTGCCAGCAGCTTAGCGGGAGTTGGCTACAATGAGCAGTTCTTC. Translating it yields CASSLAGVGYNEQFF.

In its sample, this clonotype was seen many times. The V and J genes are TRBV19 and TRBJ2-3; no clear D gene. This CDR3 contains 12 residues. Per the germline V gene, CDR1 is LNHDA and CDR2 is SQIVND (reference sequence). The V end was cut by 4 bases, the J end by 10 bases, with 12 bases between. The CDR3 region has the DNA TGTGCCAGTAGTACCTCCTCACGGTCGCAGTATTTT. As protein: CASSTSSRSQYF.

This clonotype appeared many times. The chain has TRBV11-2 and TRBJ1-5; 8 bases are a match to TRBD1. Looked up from germline, CDR1 is SGHAT and CDR2 is FQNNGV. The CDR3 spans 14 residues. The V and J ends lost 3 bases and 7 bases, in that order; junction bases with no gene match: 5. The CDR3 nucleotides are TGTGCCAGCAGCTTCTCCCGGACAGGGCAGCCCCAGCATTTT. Its translation is CASSFSRTGQPQHF.